This paragraph reports one T cell receptor (beta chain). With each sample, at least 5 micrograms of total RNA were extracted. Primed by a sample-barcoded 5' primer and a J-beta primer mix, a second PCR proceeded for 7 to 11 cycles. Each cDNA molecule was tagged by a template-switch adaptor with 12 random nucleotides. Each CDR3 protein gets one entry after TCRdb re-called the 5' RACE reads with MiXCR. Counted here are around 700,000 distinct CDR3 sequences, approximately 25% occurring once; the ten biggest clones make up 9.4%. These data are taken from a study of blood T cells in healthy people across ages. CDR1 and CDR2 (germline): SGHDT, YYEEEE. J lost 8 bases, V lost 2 bases, and 4 bases had no gene match. This CDR3 has 14 amino acids. These same data were also listed under a study on T cells of mothers and their children. That source notes: A handful of children, together with their three healthy Caucasian mothers, made up the donors. Mother-child pairs who were related displayed a slightly higher overlap than unrelated pairs, a difference that was non-significant.

This TCR was recovered from a boy younger than 18 in good health. The sequenced material came from blood. The chain combines TRBV5-6 with TRBJ2-4; 10 bases are a match to TRBD1. In DNA, the CDR3 is TGTGCCAGCAGCTTTGGACAGGGGGTCGACATTCAGTACTTC. Translating it yields CASSFGQGVDIQYF.